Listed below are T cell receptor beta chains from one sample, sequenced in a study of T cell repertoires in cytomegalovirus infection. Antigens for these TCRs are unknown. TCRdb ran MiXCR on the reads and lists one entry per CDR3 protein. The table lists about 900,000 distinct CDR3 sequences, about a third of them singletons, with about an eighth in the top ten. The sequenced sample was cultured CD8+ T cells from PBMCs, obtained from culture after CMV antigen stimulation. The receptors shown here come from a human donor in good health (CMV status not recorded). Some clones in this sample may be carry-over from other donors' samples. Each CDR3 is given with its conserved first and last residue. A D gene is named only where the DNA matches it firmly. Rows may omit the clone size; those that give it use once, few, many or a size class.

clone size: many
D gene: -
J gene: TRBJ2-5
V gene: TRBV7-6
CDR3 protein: CASSLTPTIQETQYF
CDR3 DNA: TGTGCCAGCAGCCTAACCCCCACCATCCAAGAGACCCAGTACTTC

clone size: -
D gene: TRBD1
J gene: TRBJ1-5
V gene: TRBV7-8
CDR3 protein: CASSGRDSSNQPQHF
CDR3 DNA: TGTGCCAGCAGCGGACGGGACAGTAGCAATCAGCCCCAGCATTTT

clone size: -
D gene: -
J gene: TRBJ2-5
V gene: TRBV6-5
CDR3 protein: CASSYGGKQETQYF
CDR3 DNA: TGTGCCAGCAGTTACGGTGGGAAACAAGAGACCCAGTACTTC

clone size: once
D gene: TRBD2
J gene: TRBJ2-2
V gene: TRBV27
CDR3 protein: CASSLRLAGDYTGELFF
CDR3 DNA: TGTGCCAGCAGTTTACGGCTAGCGGGGGATTATACCGGGGAGCTGTTTTTT

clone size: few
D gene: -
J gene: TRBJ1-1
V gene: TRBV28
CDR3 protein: CASSPEQLNTEAFF
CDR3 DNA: TGTGCCAGCAGTCCCGAACAGCTGAACACTGAAGCTTTCTTT

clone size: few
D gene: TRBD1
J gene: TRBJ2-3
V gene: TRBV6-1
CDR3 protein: CASGLRGLLGDTQYF
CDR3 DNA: TGTGCCAGCGGACTCAGGGGGCTCCTGGGAGATACGCAGTATTTT

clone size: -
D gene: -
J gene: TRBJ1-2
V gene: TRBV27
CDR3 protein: CASSSLTGYLSYGYTF
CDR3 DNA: TGTGCCAGCAGTTCCCTCACAGGGTACTTGAGCTATGGCTACACCTTC

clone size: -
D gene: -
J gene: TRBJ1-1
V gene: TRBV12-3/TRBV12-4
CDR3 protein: CASGPAEAFF
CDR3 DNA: TGTGCCAGCGGGCCCGCTGAAGCTTTCTTT

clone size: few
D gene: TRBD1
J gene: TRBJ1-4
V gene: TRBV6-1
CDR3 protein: CASSLLGQGVELFF
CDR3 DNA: TGTGCCAGCAGCCTACTAGGACAGGGGGTCGAACTGTTTTTT

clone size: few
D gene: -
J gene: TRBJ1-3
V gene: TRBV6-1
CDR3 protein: CASSPGKSSGNTIYF
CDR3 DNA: TGTGCCAGCAGCCCCGGGAAGAGCTCTGGAAACACCATATATTTT

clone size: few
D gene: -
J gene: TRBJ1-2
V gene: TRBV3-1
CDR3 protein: CASSQEGRINYGYTF
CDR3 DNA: TGTGCCAGCAGCCAAGAAGGGCGGATCAACTATGGCTACACCTTC

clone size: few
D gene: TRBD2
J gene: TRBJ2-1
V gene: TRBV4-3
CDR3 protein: CASSQGGRLAGLYNEQFF
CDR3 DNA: TGCGCCAGCAGCCAGGGGGGGAGACTAGCGGGGCTCTACAATGAGCAGTTCTTC

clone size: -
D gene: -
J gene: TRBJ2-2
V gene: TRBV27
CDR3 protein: CASSWRGGGGELFF
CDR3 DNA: TGTGCCAGCAGTTGGAGGGGGGGTGGCGGGGAGCTGTTTTTT

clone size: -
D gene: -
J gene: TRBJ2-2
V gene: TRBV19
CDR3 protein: CARRFYPGEMNTGELFF
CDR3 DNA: TGTGCCAGAAGGTTCTACCCGGGGGAGATGAACACCGGGGAGCTGTTTTTT

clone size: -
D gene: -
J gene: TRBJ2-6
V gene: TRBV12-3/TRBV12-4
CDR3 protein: CASKKVSGSGANVLTF
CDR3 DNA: TGTGCCAGCAAAAAAGTTTCGGGATCTGGGGCCAACGTCCTGACTTTC

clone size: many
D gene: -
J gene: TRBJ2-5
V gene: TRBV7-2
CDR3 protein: CASTLGWGAETQYF
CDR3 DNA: TGTGCCAGCACCCTGGGGTGGGGGGCGGAGACCCAGTACTTC

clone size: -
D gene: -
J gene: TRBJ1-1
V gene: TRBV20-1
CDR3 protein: CSTRRAAVSPEAFF
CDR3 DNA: TGCAGTACTAGAAGGGCGGCGGTTAGCCCTGAAGCTTTCTTT

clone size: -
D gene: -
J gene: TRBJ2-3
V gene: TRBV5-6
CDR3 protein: CASSTGWGDWTDTQYF
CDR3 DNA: TGTGCCAGCAGCACCGGGTGGGGGGATTGGACAGATACGCAGTATTTT

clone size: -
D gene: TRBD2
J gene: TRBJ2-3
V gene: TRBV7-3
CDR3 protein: CASSPGTSGSDTQYF
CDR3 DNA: TGTGCCAGCAGCCCCGGGACTAGCGGGTCAGATACGCAGTATTTT

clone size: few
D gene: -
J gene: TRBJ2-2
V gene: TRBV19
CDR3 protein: CASRTRGNTGELFF
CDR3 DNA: TGTGCCAGTAGAACGCGAGGGAACACCGGGGAGCTGTTTTTT

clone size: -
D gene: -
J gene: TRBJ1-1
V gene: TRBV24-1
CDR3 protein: CATRGGGSNTEAFF
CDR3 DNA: TGTGCCACCCGGGGCGGCGGGAGTAACACTGAAGCTTTCTTT

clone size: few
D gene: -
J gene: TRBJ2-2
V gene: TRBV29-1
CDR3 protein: CSVEEWEVQGGTGELFF
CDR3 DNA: TGCAGCGTTGAAGAATGGGAAGTGCAGGGTGGCACCGGGGAGCTGTTTTTT

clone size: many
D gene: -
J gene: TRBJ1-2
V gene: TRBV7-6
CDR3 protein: CASSQTRGTYGYTF
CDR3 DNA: TGTGCCAGCAGCCAAACCCGTGGAACGTATGGCTACACCTTC

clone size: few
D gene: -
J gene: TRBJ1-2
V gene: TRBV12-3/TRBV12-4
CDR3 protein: CASSLVMAGDGYTF
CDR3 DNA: TGTGCCAGCAGTTTGGTGATGGCAGGAGATGGCTACACCTTC

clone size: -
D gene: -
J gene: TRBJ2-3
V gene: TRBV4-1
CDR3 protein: CASSQEWRGTDTQYF
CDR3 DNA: TGCGCCAGCAGCCAAGAGTGGCGGGGCACAGATACGCAGTATTTT

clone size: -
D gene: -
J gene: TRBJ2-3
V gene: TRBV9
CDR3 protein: CASSANADSTDTQYF
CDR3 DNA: TGTGCCAGCAGCGCCAACGCTGATAGCACAGATACGCAGTATTTT

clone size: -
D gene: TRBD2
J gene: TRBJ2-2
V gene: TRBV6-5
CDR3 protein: CASSPLLAGPRSTGELFF
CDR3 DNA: TGTGCCAGCAGTCCCTTACTAGCGGGCCCCCGAAGCACCGGGGAGCTGTTTTTT

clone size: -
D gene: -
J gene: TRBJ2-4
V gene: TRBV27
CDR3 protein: CASSTTSRGLAKNIQYF
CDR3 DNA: TGTGCCAGCAGCACTACCAGTCGAGGTTTAGCCAAAAACATTCAGTACTTC

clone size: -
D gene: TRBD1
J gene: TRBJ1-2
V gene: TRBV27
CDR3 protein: CASSLYRGANYGYTF
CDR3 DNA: TGTGCCAGCAGTTTATACAGGGGAGCTAACTATGGCTACACCTTC

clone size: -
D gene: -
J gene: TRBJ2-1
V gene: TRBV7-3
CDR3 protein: CASSYGRPRSYNEQFF
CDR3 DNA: TGTGCCAGCAGTTATGGGCGGCCGAGGTCCTACAATGAGCAGTTCTTC

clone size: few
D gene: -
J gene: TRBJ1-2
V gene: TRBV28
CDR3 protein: CASSPELYGGYTF
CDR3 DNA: TGTGCCAGCAGCCCGGAGTTGTATGGTGGCTACACCTTC

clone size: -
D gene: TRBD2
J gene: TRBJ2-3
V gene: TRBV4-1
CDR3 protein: CASSASSGGVTDTQYF
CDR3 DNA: TGCGCCAGCAGCGCCTCTAGCGGGGGGGTTACAGATACGCAGTATTTT

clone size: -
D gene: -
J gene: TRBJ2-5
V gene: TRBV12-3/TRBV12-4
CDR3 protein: CASSLGLVETQYF
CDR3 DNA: TGTGCCAGCAGTTTGGGACTGGTGGAGACCCAGTACTTC

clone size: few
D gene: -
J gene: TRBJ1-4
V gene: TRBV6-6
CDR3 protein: CATLGITGEKLFF
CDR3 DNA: TGTGCCACCCTCGGGATTACCGGAGAAAAACTGTTTTTT

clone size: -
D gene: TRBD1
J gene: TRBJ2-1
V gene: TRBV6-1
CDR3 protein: CASSSPGQGPYNEQFF
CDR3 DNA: TGTGCCAGCAGTTCCCCGGGACAGGGTCCCTACAATGAGCAGTTCTTC

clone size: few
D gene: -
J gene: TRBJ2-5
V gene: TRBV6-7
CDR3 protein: CASSKGRFPTPRETQYF
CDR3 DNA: TGTGCCAGCTCAAAGGGGCGGTTTCCCACCCCAAGAGAGACCCAGTACTTC

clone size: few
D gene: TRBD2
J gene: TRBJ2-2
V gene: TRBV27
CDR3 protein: CASSLPAGGPNTGELFF
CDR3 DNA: TGTGCCAGCAGTTTACCCGCGGGGGGCCCGAACACCGGGGAGCTGTTTTTT

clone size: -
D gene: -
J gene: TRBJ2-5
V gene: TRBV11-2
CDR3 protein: CASSPPAREETQYF
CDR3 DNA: TGTGCCAGCAGCCCCCCCGCTAGGGAAGAGACCCAGTACTTC

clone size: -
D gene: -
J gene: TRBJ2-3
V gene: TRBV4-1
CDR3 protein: CASSQLGTDTQYF
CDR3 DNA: TGCGCCAGCAGCCAGTTAGGGACAGATACGCAGTATTTT

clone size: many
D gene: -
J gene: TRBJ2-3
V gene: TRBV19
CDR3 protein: CASSGTSTDTQYF
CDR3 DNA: TGTGCCAGCAGCGGGACAAGCACAGATACGCAGTATTTT

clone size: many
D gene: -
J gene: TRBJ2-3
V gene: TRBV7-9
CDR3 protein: CASSLVGDTQYF
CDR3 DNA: TGTGCCAGCAGCTTAGTTGGAGATACGCAGTATTTT

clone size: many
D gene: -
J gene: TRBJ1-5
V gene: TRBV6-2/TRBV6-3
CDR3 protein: CASSYGQSNQPQHF
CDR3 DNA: TGTGCCAGCAGTTATGGTCAGAGCAATCAGCCCCAGCATTTT

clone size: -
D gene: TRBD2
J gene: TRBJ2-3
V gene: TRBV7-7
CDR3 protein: CASSPGLGADTQYF
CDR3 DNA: TGTGCTAGCAGCCCAGGACTAGGAGCAGATACGCAGTATTTT

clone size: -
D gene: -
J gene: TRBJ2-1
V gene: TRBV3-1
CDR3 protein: CASSHPKGSYSYNEQFF
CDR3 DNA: TGTGCCAGCAGCCATCCTAAGGGAAGCTACTCCTACAATGAGCAGTTCTTC

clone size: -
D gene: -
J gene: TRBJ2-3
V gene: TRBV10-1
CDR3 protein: CASSDPGESTDTQYF
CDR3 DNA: TGCGCCAGCAGTGATCCGGGGGAGAGCACAGATACGCAGTATTTT

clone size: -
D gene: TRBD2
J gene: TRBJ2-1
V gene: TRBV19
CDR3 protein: CASSIMGGGADEQFF
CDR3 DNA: TGTGCCAGTAGTATTATGGGCGGGGGGGCCGATGAGCAGTTCTTC

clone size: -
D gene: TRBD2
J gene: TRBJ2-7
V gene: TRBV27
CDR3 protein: CASSFIAGGPSSYEQYF
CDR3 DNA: TGTGCCAGCAGTTTTATAGCGGGGGGCCCAAGCTCCTACGAGCAGTACTTC

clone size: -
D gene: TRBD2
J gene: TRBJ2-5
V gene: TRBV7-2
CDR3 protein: CASSRLASIGETQYF
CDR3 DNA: TGTGCCAGCTCACGACTAGCGTCTATTGGAGAGACCCAGTACTTC

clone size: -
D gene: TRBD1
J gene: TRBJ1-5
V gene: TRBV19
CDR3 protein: CASSYRGQGVSNQPQHF
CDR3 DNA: TGTGCCAGTAGTTACAGGGGGCAGGGGGTTAGCAATCAGCCCCAGCATTTT

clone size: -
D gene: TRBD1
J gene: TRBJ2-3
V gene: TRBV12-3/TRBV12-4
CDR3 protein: CASTPTRDRSFTDTQYF
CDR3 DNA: TGTGCCAGCACCCCAACACGGGACAGGTCGTTTACAGATACGCAGTATTTT

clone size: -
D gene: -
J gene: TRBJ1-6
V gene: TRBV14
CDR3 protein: CASSQVRGNSPLHF
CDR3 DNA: TGTGCCAGCAGCCAAGTCCGGGGGAATTCACCCCTCCACTTT

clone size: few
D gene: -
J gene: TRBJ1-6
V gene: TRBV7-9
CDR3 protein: CASSLGKQGSNSPLHF
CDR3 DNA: TGTGCCAGCAGCTTAGGGAAACAGGGTAGCAATTCACCCCTCCACTTT

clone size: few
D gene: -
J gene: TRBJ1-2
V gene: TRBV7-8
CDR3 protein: CASSDTTAPYGYTF
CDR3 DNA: TGTGCCAGCAGCGACACTACGGCTCCCTATGGCTACACCTTC

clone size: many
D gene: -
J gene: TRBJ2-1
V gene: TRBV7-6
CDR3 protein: CASSRSSYNEQFF
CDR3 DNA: TGTGCCAGCAGCCGAAGCTCCTACAATGAGCAGTTCTTC

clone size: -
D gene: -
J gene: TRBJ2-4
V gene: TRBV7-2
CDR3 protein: CASSLGGGLNF
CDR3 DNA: TGTGCCAGCAGCTTAGGAGGGGGGCTCAACTTC